A selection of T cell receptor beta chains follows, all from one sample in a study of cytomegalovirus exposure and HLA in healthy donors. Generated by immunoSEQ multiplex PCR, the TCRdb table keeps only in-frame clones and is missing some. This sample yields roughly 110,000 clones, of which roughly 72% are seen a single time; 7% to 8% belongs to the top ten. The specimen sequenced was PBMCs. All receptors come from a man aged 25 to 40 in good health and CMV-seronegative. Each CDR3 is given with its conserved first and last residue. Some rows have no size entry. The others give once, few or many, or a class for an expanded clone.

CDR3aa: CASSLISQDGGDTQYF
abundance: -
j_gene: TRBJ2-3
v_gene: TRBV7-9

CDR3aa: CASSSRQGVYNEQFF
abundance: few
j_gene: TRBJ2-1
v_gene: TRBV7-9

CDR3aa: CSVVLGGNQPQHF
abundance: -
j_gene: TRBJ1-5
v_gene: TRBV29-1

CDR3aa: CASSFTRQGRTGELFF
abundance: -
j_gene: TRBJ2-2
v_gene: TRBV7-2

CDR3aa: CASSLEPQAYEQYF
abundance: -
j_gene: TRBJ2-7
v_gene: TRBV5-1

CDR3aa: CASSYGQGFYETQYF
abundance: -
j_gene: TRBJ2-5
v_gene: TRBV6-6

CDR3aa: CASSQEGTGGYTEAFF
abundance: -
j_gene: TRBJ1-1
v_gene: TRBV4-2

CDR3aa: CASSVETSGGMNEQFF
abundance: -
j_gene: TRBJ2-1
v_gene: TRBV9

CDR3aa: CASIGQGLNTEAFF
abundance: many
j_gene: TRBJ1-1
v_gene: TRBV6-5

CDR3aa: CATSRVVVAGPTYEQYF
abundance: -
j_gene: TRBJ2-7
v_gene: TRBV15

CDR3aa: CASSPVHLQGADTEAFF
abundance: -
j_gene: TRBJ1-1
v_gene: TRBV27

CDR3aa: CASSISGGLSEQYF
abundance: -
j_gene: TRBJ2-7
v_gene: TRBV19

CDR3aa: CSVDPSGAANGQFF
abundance: -
j_gene: TRBJ2-1
v_gene: TRBV29-1

CDR3aa: CASSLGQATDTQYF
abundance: -
j_gene: TRBJ2-3
v_gene: TRBV13

CDR3aa: CASSIRDSFRLNTDTQYF
abundance: -
j_gene: TRBJ2-3
v_gene: TRBV19

CDR3aa: CASSLAGRGLAAYNEQFF
abundance: few
j_gene: TRBJ2-1
v_gene: TRBV11-2

CDR3aa: CASTAGPGQPQHF
abundance: -
j_gene: TRBJ1-5
v_gene: TRBV6-1

CDR3aa: CASSDRSVYEQYF
abundance: -
j_gene: TRBJ2-7
v_gene: TRBV6-6